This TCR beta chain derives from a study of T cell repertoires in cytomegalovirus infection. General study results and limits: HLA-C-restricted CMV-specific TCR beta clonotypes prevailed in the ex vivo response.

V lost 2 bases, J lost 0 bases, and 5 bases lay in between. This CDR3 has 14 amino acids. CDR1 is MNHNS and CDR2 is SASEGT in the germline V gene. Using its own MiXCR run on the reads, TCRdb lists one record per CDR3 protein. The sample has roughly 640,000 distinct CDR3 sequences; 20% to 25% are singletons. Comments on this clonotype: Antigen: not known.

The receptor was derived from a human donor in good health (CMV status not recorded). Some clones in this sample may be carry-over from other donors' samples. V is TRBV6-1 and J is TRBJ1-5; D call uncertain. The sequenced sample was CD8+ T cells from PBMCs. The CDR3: CASSEHSSNQPQHF. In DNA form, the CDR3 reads TGTGCCAGCAGTGAACATTCTAGCAATCAGCCCCAGCATTTT.